The 15 T cell receptor beta chains listed next were all sequenced from one sample in a study of regulatory T cells in long-lasting Graves disease. Stated time point: newly diagnosed GD, antithyroid drugs for less than 3 months. With RNA extracted from PBMCs as input, the TCR library was made. Both iRepertoire HTBI primers and Arm-PCR of CDR3 regions were used to build the TCR beta libraries. TCRdb called the multiplex PCR reads again in MiXCR, with one record for every CDR3 protein. The profile shows 400,000 to 500,000 distinct CDR3 sequences, about a sixth of them singletons. The same specimen was also included in a second study, on T cells in Graves' hyperthyroidism and ophthalmopathy.

Sequenced here: peripheral blood mononuclear cells (PBMCs), sampled at new diagnosis, from a patient treated with antithyroid drugs. All receptors derive from a woman between 18 and 29 years old with Graves disease.

This clonotype was seen at least ten times. The chain combines TRBV20-1 with TRBJ2-1; D is possibly TRBD1 (5 bases). V shed 3 bases and J shed 9 bases, with 12 bases lying between them. Germline CDR1 DFQATT, CDR2 SNEGSKA (reference sequence). CDR3 size: 12 residues. The CDR3: CSARGPVLEQFF. Written as DNA, the CDR3 is TGCAGTGCTAGGGGGCCCGTGCTTGAGCAGTTCTTC.

This clonotype appeared a few times. The chain carries TRBV18 and TRBJ2-1; D is possibly TRBD1 (6 bases). The V and J ends lost 0 bases and 4 bases respectively, with 10 bases between them. Germline V lookup: CDR1 KGHSH, CDR2 LQKENI. The CDR3 has 15 residues. This CDR3 is CASSPPNRVYNEQFF. DNA of the CDR3: TGTGCCAGCTCACCACCTAACAGGGTATACAATGAGCAGTTCTTC.

This clonotype was counted ten times or more. The chain links TRBV2 to TRBJ2-1; weak D call: TRBD2 (6 bases). Germline assignment: CDR1 SNHLY and CDR2 FYNNEI. The CDR3 runs 17 residues. V lost 3 bases and J lost 4, with 19 bases in between. The CDR3 DNA follows: TGTGCCAGCAGTGAGCCACTTACTAGCCTACATTACAATGAGCAGTTCTTC. The encoded protein is CASSEPLTSLHYNEQFF.

This clonotype was recorded a few times. The CDR3 nucleotides are TGTGCCAGCAGTGTACGGGGGGCAGCCGATTCACCCCTCCACTTT. Translation gives CASSVRGAADSPLHF. This chain uses TRBV6-4 with TRBJ1-6, with a possible D match to TRBD1 (6 bases). This CDR3 has 15 residues. V lost 4 bases to trimming and J lost 8 bases, with 15 bases between them. Germline loops: CDR1 MRHNA, CDR2 SNTAGT.

This clonotype was found many times. V is TRBV5-1 and J is TRBJ2-3; no firm D call. Germline V CDR1 and CDR2: SGHRS, YFSETQ. The CDR3 is made up of 14 amino acids. Trimming removed 2 bases at V and 6 bases at J, with 13 bases between. The CDR3 is CASSFGRILDTQYF. The CDR3, as DNA: TGCGCCAGCAGCTTTGGCAGGATTTTGGATACGCAGTATTTT.

This CDR3 is CASSKPGQLSTDTQYF. The DNA for the CDR3 is TGTGCCAGTAGTAAACCCGGACAGCTTAGCACAGATACGCAGTATTTT. The chain combines TRBV19 with TRBJ2-3; D is perhaps TRBD1 (6 bases). The CDR3 spans 16 residues. The germline gives CDR1 LNHDA, CDR2 SQIVND (reference sequence). Trimming cost V 4 bases and J 0 bases, with 14 bases left between them.

This clonotype appeared many times. V is TRBV7-8 and J is TRBJ2-7; D gene unclear. Germline assignment: CDR1 SGHVS and CDR2 FQNEAQ. V gave up 1 base and J gave up 2 bases, with 9 bases separating them. The CDR3 is 14 amino acids. CDR3 in amino acids: CASSLGAATYEQYF. CDR3 nucleotides: TGTGCCAGCAGCTTAGGGGCTGCAACCTACGAGCAGTACTTC. The whole variable domain, remainder taken from reference TRBV7-8 and TRBJ2-7, is GAGVSQSPRYKVAKRGQDVALRCDPISGHVSLFWYQQALGQGPEFLTYFQNEAQLDKSGLPSDRFFAERPEGSVSTLKIQRTQQEDSAVYLCASSLGAATYEQYFGPGTRLTVT.

Many counts were recorded for this clonotype. This chain links TRBV12-3 or TRBV12-4 with TRBJ2-2; 7 bases line up with TRBD2. The ends lost 3 bases at V and 4 bases at J; junction bases unmatched: 2. The length of the CDR3 is 14 residues. The CDR3 sequence is CASSFAGVTGELFF. CDR3 sequence (DNA): TGTGCCAGCAGTTTCGCGGGAGTCACCGGGGAGCTGTTTTTT.

In its sample, this clonotype was seen many times. The chain uses TRBV2 and TRBJ1-1; D is unresolved. The CDR3 totals 11 residues. V was shortened by 3 bases and J by 10 bases, with 9 bases between the two germline ends. Germline CDR1 SNHLY, CDR2 FYNNEI. The CDR3 DNA sequence: TGTGCCAGCAGTGATGGGCCTAGAGCTTTCTTT. Residues: CASSDGPRAFF.

The V and J genes are TRBV28 and TRBJ2-3; D could derive from TRBD1 or TRBD2 (5 bases each). V was pared by 5 bases and J by 4 bases, with 13 bases between. Germline V gene data show CDR1 as MDHEN and CDR2 as SYDVKM. The CDR3 runs to 14 residues. The DNA of the CDR3 is TGTGCCAGCAGTCAAACGGGGACCTCAGATACGCAGTATTTT. Translation: CASSQTGTSDTQYF.

This clonotype was found a few times. This sequence may be a read error, since a much larger clone differs from it by one base. The chain links TRBV28 to TRBJ1-1; no clear D gene. The CDR3 runs to 14 residues. V shed 5 bases and J shed 4 bases, with 14 bases lying between them. CDR1 and CDR2 from the germline V gene are MDHEN and SYDVKM. The CDR3 here is CASSPPRESTEAFF. CDR3 nucleotide sequence: TGTGCCAGCAGTCCCCCGAGAGAGAGCACTGAAGCTTTCTTT.

This clonotype was counted a few times. This chain connects TRBV20-1 to TRBJ2-7, with 8 bases lining up with TRBD2. The CDR3 extends over 13 amino acids. V trimming: 6 bases; J trimming: 4 bases; junction bases outside the gene matches: 8. Per germline, CDR1 DFQATT and CDR2 SNEGSKA (reference sequence). CDR3 sequence: CSAQLADYYEQYF. In DNA form, the CDR3 reads TGCAGTGCCCAACTAGCGGACTATTACGAGCAGTACTTC.

This clonotype was found many times. The chain carries TRBV11-3 and TRBJ1-1; a possible D gene is TRBD1 (5 bases). Germline V gene lookup returns CDR1 SGHNT and CDR2 YENEEA. This CDR3 contains 15 residues. V shed 5 bases and J shed 5 bases, with 18 bases lying between them. CDR3 nucleotides: TGTGCCAGCAGCCTCCTCGAGGGGCTAGGGACTGAAGCTTTCTTT. This sequence encodes CASSLLEGLGTEAFF.

This chain joins TRBV20-1 and TRBJ1-1, with a possible D match to TRBD1 (5 bases). V was cut by 4 bases and J by 0 bases, with 12 bases left in between. CDR3 size: 14 residues. The V gene's germline CDR1 is DFQATT and CDR2 SNEGSKA (reference sequence). The CDR3 loop is CSATSGTLNTEAFF. CDR3 nucleotide sequence: TGCAGTGCTACATCCGGGACCCTGAACACTGAAGCTTTCTTT.

In its sample, this clonotype was seen many times. V is TRBV28 and J is TRBJ2-7, with 7 bases lining up with TRBD2. The CDR3 sequence is 14 residues long. V lost 2 bases and J lost 2; bases outside the gene matches: 3. Germline CDR1 MDHEN, CDR2 SYDVKM. CDR3 sequence reads: CASSLAGETYEQYF. Written as DNA, the CDR3 is TGTGCCAGCAGTTTAGCGGGAGAGACCTACGAGCAGTACTTC.